This entry describes one TCR beta chain. The antigen is not known. The protocol was immunoSEQ multiplex PCR, while the TCRdb copy is restricted to in-frame clones and leaves out a portion. The sample yields over 30,000 clones, over 60% seen once. The data are from a study of radiotherapy plus CTLA-4 blockade in lung cancer. Study-wide points: Blood-borne expansion of tumor-derived TCR clones followed radiotherapy plus ipilimumab.

The study gave focal radiation plus ipilimumab CTLA-4 blockade to patients with chemo-refractory metastatic non-small-cell lung cancer. The sample was peripheral blood, taken from a patient treated with radiotherapy plus ipilimumab. The clonotype was recovered from a human donor with non-small cell lung cancer whose response to radiotherapy plus ipilimumab could not be evaluated.

Here the CDR3 reads CASSQVYGASYEQYF. CDR3 DNA: TGCGCCAGCAGCCAAGTTTACGGAGCGTCCTACGAGCAGTACTTC. The gene calls are TRBV4-3 and TRBJ2-7; D is ambiguous. The germline gives CDR1 LGHNA, CDR2 YSLEER. The germline V and J ends were trimmed by 1 base and 1 base, with 11 bases remaining between them. CDR3 length equals 15 residues.